This T cell receptor (beta chain) was obtained from a study of blood T cell repertoires in COVID-19. The table came from immunoSEQ multiplex PCR; TCRdb's copy has only in-frame clones and leaves some out. The sample yields roughly 360,000 clones, approximately 89% seen once. Deletions cut 1 base from V and 6 bases from J, with 7 bases between. The germline CDR1 and CDR2 sequences are SGHNT and YENEEA. This CDR3 region has 13 residues. The chain recombines TRBV11-3 with TRBJ2-1, with D possibly matching TRBD2 (6 bases). This sequence originates from a man between 25 and 39 years old who had recovered from COVID-19. Source material: PBMCs or T cells enriched from blood (not recorded which). CDR3 sequence: CASSLVGSNEQFF. The CDR3 DNA reads as TGTGCCAGCAGCTTAGTCGGGAGCAATGAGCAGTTCTTC.